This T cell receptor beta chain was observed in a study of T cell changes during pregnancy in multiple sclerosis. Data came from immunoSEQ multiplex PCR; TCRdb stores just in-frame clones and leaves some out. The data contain 39,000 or so clones, about 90% of them singletons. CDR3 length: 14 residues. Germline trimming cut 7 bases from V and 2 bases from J; bases unmatched to any gene: 4. The germline gives CDR1 SEHNR, CDR2 FQNEAQ (reference sequence). Sequenced material: CD8+ T cells from peripheral blood mononuclear cells, taken in the first trimester of pregnancy. The chain is built from TRBV7-9 and TRBJ2-1, with 8 nucleotides matching TRBD2. This TCR came from a female donor with multiple sclerosis, enrolled in a pregnancy study. CDR3 sequence (DNA): TGTGCCAGCACCCCGGGAGGGCCCTACAATGAGCAGTTCTTC. Amino acids: CASTPGGPYNEQFF.